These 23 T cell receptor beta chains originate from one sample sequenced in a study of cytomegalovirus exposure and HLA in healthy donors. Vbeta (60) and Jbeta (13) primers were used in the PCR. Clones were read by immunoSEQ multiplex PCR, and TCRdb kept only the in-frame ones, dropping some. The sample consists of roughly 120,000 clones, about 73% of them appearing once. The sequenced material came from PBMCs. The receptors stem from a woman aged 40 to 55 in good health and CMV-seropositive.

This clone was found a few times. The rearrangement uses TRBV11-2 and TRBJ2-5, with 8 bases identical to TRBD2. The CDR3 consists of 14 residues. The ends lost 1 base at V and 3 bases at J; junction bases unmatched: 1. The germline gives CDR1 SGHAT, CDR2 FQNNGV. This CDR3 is CASSLGGGKETQYF. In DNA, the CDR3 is TGTGCCAGCAGCTTAGGCGGGGGGAAAGAGACCCAGTACTTC.

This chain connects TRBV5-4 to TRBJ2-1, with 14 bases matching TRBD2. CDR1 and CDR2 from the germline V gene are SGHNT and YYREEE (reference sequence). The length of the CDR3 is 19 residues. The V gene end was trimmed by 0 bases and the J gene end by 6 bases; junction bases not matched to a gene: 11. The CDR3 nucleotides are TGTGCCAGCAGCTTGGCGGGACTAGCGGGAGTGGAGGGGGGCAATGAGCAGTTCTTC. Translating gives CASSLAGLAGVEGGNEQFF.

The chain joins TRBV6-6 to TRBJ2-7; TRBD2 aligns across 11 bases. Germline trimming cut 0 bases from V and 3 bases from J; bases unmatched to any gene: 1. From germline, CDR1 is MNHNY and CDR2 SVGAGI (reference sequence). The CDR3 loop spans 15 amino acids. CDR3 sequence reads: CASSYSGTSGYEQYF. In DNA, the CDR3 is TGTGCCAGCAGTTACTCTGGGACTAGCGGCTACGAGCAGTACTTC.

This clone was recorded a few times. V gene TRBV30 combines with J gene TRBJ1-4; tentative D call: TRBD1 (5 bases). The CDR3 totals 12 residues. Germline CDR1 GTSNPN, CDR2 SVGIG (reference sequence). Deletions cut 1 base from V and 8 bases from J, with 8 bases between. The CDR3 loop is CAWSAGYEKLFF. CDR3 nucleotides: TGTGCCTGGAGTGCAGGGTACGAAAAACTGTTTTTT.

The CDR3 DNA reads TGTGCCAGCAGCCCCCGACAGGGACGCTATGGCTACACCTTC. Amino acid sequence: CASSPRQGRYGYTF. V is TRBV7-3 and J is TRBJ1-2, with 7 bases lining up with TRBD1. CDR3 length equals 14 residues. Trimming cost V 5 bases and J 4 bases; bases outside gene matches: 7. In germline, CDR1 is SGHTA, CDR2 FQGTGA.

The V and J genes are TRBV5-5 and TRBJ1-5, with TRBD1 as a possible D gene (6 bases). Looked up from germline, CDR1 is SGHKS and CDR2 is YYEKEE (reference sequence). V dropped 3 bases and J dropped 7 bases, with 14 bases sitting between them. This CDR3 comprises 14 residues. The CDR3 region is CASSSGTLGQPQHF. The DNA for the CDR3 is TGTGCCAGCAGCTCCGGGACATTGGGACAGCCCCAGCATTTT.

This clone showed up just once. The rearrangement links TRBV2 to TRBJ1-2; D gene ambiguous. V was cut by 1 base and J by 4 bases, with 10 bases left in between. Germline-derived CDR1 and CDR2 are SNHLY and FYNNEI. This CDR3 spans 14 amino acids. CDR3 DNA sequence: TGTGCCAGCAGTGAAGACAGCGGCTCCTATGGCTACACCTTC. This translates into CASSEDSGSYGYTF.

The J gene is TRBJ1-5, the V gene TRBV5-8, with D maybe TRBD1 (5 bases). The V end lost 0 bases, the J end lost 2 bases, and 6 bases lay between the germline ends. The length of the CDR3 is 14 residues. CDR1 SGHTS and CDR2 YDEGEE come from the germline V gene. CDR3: CASSLGRGNQPQHF. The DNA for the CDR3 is TGTGCCAGCAGCTTGGGCAGGGGCAATCAGCCCCAGCATTTT.

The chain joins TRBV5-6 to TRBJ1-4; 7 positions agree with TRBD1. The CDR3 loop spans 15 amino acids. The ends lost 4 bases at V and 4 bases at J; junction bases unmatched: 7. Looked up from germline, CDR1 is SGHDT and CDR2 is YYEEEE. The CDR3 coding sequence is TGTGCCAGCAGCCCAGGGGGGAAAAGTAATGAAAAACTGTTTTTT. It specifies CASSPGGKSNEKLFF.

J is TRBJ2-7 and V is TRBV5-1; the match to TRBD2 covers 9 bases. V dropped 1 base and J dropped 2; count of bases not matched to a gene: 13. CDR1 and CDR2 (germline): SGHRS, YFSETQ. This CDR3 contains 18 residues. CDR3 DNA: TGCGCCAGCAGCTTGACTAGCGGGCTACCGAAAACGACCTACGAGCAGTACTTC. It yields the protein CASSLTSGLPKTTYEQYF.

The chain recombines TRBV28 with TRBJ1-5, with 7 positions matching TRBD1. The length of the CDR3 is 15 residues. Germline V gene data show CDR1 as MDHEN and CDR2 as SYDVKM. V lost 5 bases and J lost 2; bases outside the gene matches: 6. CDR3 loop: CASSANRGGNQPQHF. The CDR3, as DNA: TGTGCCAGCAGTGCGAACAGGGGAGGCAATCAGCCCCAGCATTTT.

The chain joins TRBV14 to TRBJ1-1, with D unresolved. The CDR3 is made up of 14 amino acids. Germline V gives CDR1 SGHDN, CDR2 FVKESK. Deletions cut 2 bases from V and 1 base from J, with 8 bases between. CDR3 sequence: CASSQTRQNTEAFF. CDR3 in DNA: TGTGCCAGCAGCCAAACTCGACAGAACACTGAAGCTTTCTTT.

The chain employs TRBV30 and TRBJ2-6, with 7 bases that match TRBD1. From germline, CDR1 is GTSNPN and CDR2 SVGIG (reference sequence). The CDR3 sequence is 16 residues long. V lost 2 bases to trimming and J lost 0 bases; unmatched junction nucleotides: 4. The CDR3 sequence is CAWSIDRVSGANVLTF. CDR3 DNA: TGTGCCTGGAGTATCGACAGGGTCTCTGGGGCCAACGTCCTGACTTTC.

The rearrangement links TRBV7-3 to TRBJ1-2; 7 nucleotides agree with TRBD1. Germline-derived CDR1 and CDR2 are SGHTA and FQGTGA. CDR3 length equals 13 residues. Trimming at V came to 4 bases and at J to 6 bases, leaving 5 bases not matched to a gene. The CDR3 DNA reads TGTGCCAGCAGCTCAGGAACAGGGGATGGCTACACCTTC. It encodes CASSSGTGDGYTF.

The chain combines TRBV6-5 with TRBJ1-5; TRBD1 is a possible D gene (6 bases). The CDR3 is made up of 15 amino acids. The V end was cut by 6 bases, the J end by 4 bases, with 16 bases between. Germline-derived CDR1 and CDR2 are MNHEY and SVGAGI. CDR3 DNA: TGTGCCAGCAGCTACCGACAGGTGTGGAATCAGCCCCAGCATTTT. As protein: CASSYRQVWNQPQHF.

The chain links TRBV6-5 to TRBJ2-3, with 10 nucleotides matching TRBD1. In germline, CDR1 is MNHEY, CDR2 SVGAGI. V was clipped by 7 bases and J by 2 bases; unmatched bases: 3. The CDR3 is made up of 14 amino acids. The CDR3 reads CASTRQGATDTQYF. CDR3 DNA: TGTGCCAGCACTCGACAGGGGGCCACAGATACGCAGTATTTT.

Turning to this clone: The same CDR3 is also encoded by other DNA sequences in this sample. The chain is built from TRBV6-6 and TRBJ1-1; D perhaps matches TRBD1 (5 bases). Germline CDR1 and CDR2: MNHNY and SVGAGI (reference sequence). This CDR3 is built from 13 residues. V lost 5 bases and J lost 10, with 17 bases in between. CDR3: CASSDGGSWGAFF. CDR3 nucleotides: TGTGCCAGCAGTGATGGGGGGTCCTGGGGAGCTTTCTTT.

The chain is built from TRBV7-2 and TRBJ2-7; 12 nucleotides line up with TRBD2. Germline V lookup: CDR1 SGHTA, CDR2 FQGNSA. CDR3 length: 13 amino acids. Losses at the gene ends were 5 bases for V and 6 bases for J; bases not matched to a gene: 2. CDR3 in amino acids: CASSTSGRLEQYF. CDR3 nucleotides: TGTGCCAGCAGCACTAGCGGGAGGCTCGAGCAGTACTTC.

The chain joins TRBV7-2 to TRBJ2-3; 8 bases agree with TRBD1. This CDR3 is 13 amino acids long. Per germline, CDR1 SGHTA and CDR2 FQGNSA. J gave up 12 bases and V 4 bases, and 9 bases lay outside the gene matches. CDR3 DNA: TGTGCCAGCAGCTCCCTAGGACAGGGCCGCCAGTATTTT. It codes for CASSSLGQGRQYF.

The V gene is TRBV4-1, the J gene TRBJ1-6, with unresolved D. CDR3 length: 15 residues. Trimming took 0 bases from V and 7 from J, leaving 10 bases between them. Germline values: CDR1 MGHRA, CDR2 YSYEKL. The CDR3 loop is CASSQDEASNSPLHF. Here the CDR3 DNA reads TGCGCCAGCAGCCAAGATGAGGCTAGCAATTCACCCCTCCACTTT.

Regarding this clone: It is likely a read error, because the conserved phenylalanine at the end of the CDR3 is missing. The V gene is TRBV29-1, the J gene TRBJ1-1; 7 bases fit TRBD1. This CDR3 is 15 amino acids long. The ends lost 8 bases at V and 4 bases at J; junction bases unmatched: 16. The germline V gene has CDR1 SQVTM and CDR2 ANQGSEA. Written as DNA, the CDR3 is TGCAGCTCATCAACGGGGACAGCAGGAGGCACTGAAGCTTTCCTT. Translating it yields CSSSTGTAGGTEAFL.

CDR3 region: CASSLSTTGELFF. The CDR3 DNA reads TGTGCCAGCAGCCTCAGTACCACCGGGGAGCTGTTTTTT. The V and J genes are TRBV7-3 and TRBJ2-2; D remains unclear. V was trimmed by 5 bases and J by 4 bases, leaving 8 bases between them. The CDR3 runs to 13 residues. Germline V lookup: CDR1 SGHTA, CDR2 FQGTGA.

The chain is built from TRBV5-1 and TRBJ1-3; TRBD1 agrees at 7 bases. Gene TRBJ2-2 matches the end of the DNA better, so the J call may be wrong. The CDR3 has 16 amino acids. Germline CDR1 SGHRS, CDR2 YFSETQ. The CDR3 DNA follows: TGCGCCAGCAGCCCGCAGGGGGATTCGAACACCGGGGAGCTGTTTTTT. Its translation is CASSPQGDSNTGELFF.